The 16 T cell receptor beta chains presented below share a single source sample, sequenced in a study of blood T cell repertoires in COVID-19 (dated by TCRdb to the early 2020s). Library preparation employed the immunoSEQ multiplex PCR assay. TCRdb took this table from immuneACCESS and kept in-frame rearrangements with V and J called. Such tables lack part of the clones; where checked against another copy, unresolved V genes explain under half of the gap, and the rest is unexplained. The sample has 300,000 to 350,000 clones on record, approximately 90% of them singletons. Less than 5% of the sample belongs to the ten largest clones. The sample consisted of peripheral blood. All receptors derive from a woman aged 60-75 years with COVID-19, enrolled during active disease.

The CDR3 protein is CASSVGNIQETQYF. In nucleotides, the CDR3 is TGTGCCAGCAGCGTAGGTAATATCCAAGAGACCCAGTACTTC. The chain uses TRBV9 and TRBJ2-5; D remains ambiguous. V lost 0 bases, J lost 1 base, and 7 bases lay in between. Germline V gene data show CDR1 as SGDLS and CDR2 as YYNGEE. This CDR3 contains 14 residues.

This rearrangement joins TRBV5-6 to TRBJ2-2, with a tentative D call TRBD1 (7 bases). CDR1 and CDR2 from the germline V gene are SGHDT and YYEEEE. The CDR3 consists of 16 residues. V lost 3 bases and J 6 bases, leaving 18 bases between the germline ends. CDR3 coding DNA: TGTGCCAGCAGCTCCCTGGGACTCCAGGGGGCCGGGGAGCTGTTTTTT. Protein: CASSSLGLQGAGELFF.

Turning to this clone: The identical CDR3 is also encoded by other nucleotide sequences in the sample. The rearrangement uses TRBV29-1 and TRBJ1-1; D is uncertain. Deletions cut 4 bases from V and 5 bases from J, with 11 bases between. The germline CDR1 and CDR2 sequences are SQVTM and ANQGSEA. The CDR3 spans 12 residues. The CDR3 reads CSVAGGNTEAFF. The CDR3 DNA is TGCAGCGTTGCGGGAGGGAATACTGAAGCTTTCTTT.

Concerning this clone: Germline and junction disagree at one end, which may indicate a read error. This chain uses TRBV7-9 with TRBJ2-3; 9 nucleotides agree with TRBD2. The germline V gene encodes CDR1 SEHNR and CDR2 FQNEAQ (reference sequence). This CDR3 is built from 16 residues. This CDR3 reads CASSFTSGLRTDTQYF. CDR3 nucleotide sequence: TGTGCCAGCAGCTTTACTAGCGGGCTCCGCACCGATACGCAGTATTTT.

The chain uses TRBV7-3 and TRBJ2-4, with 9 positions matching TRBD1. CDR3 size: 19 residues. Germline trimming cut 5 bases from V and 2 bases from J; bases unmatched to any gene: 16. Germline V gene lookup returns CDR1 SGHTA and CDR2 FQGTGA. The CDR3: CASSNPRDRVPPTKNIQYF. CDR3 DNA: TGTGCCAGCAGCAACCCAAGGGACAGGGTACCCCCAACCAAAAACATTCAGTACTTC.

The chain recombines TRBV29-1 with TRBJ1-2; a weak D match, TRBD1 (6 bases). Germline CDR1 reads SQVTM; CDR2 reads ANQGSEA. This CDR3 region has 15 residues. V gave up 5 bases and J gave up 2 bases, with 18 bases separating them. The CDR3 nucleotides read TGCAGCGTTCTGATATTGGACAGAAAAAACTATGGCTACACCTTC. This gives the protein CSVLILDRKNYGYTF.

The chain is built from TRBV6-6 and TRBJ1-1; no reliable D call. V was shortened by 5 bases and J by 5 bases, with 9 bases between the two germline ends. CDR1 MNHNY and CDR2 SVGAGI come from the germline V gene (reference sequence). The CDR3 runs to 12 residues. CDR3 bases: TGTGCCAGCAGTCGGGAGGCAACTGAAGCTTTCTTT. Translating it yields CASSREATEAFF.

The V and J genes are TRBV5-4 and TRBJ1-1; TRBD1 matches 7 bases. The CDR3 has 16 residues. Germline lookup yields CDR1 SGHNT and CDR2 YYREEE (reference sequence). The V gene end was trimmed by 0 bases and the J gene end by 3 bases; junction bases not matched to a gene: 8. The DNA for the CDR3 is TGTGCCAGCAGCTTGGGAAGGGGGCGTTCGGACACTGAAGCTTTCTTT. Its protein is CASSLGRGRSDTEAFF.

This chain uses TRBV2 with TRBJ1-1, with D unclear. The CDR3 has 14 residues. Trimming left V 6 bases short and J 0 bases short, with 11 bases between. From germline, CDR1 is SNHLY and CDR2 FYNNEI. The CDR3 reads CASSGQEVNTEAFF. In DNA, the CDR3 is TGTGCCAGCAGCGGCCAGGAAGTGAACACTGAAGCTTTCTTT.

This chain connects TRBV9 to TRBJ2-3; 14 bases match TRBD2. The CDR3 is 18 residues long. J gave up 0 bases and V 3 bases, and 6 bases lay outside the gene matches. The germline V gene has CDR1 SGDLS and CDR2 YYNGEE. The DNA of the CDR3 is TGTGCCAGCAGCGAGACTAGCGGGGGGGACATAAGCACAGATACGCAGTATTTT. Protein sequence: CASSETSGGDISTDTQYF.

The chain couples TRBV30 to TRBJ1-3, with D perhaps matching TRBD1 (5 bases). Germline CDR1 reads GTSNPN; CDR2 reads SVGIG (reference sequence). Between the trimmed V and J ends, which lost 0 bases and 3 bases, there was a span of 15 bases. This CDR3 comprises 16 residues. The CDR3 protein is CAWSVSGADLGNTIYF. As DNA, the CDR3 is TGTGCCTGGAGTGTAAGCGGGGCCGATCTTGGAAACACCATATATTTT.

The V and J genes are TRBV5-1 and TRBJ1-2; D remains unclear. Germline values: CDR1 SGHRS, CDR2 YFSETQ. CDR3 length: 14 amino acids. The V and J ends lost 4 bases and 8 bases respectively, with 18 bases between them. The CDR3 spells CASSTYDTPGGYTF. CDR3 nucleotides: TGCGCCAGCAGCACATATGACACCCCAGGAGGCTACACCTTC.

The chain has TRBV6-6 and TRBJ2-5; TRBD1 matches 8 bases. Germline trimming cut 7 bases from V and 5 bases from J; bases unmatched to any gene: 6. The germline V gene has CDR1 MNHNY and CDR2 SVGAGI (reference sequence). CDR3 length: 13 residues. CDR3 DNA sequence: TGTGCCAGCAATCAGGGGGCGCGGGAGACCCAGTACTTC. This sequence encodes CASNQGARETQYF.

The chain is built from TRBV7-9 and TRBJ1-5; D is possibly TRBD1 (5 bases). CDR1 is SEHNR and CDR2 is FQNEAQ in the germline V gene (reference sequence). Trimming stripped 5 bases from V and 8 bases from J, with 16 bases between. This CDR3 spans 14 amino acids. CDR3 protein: CASSPKAGGEPQHF. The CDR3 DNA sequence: TGTGCCAGCAGCCCCAAGGCGGGGGGGGAGCCCCAGCATTTT.

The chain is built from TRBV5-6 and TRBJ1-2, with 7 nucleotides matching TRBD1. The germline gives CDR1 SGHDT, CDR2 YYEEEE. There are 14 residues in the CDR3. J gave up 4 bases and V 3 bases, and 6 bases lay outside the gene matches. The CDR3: CASSSPRQGYGYTF. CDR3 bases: TGTGCCAGCAGCTCCCCTCGACAGGGCTATGGCTACACCTTC.

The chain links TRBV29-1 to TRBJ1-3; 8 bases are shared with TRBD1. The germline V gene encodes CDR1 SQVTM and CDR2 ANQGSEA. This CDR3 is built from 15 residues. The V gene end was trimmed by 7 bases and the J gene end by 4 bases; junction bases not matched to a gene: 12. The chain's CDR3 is CSGQSQGAQGNTIYF. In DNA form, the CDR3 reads TGCAGCGGTCAATCCCAGGGGGCTCAGGGAAACACCATATATTTT. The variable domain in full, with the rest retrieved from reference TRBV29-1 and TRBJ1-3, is SAVISQKPSRDICQRGTSLTIQCQVDSQVTMMFWYRQQPGQSLTLIATANQGSEATYESGFVIDKFPISRPNLTFSTLTVSNMSPEDSSIYLCSGQSQGAQGNTIYFGEGSWLTVV.